This T cell receptor (beta chain) was recorded in a study of response to subunit inactivated influenza vaccine. Study-level points and caveats: With each seasonal influenza vaccination, the authors suggested, few new T cells are recruited.

Concerning this clonotype itself: The antigen remains unidentified.

TCRdb independently ran MiXCR on the RT-PCR reads; one entry per CDR3 protein. In the table there are around 480,000 distinct CDR3 sequences, around 9.9% of which are singletons. Germline CDR1 and CDR2: SQVTM and ANQGSEA. The CDR3 runs 14 residues. V lost 1 base, J lost 7 bases, and 16 bases lay in between. This TCR came from a man aged 45 to 65 who received an inactivated influenza vaccine. The material was PBMCs from blood, obtained 40 to 50 days after vaccination. J is TRBJ1-2 and V is TRBV29-1; D remains unclear. The CDR3: CSVEGVAGKVGYTF. DNA for the CDR3: TGCAGCGTTGAAGGGGTAGCGGGGAAAGTTGGCTACACCTTC.